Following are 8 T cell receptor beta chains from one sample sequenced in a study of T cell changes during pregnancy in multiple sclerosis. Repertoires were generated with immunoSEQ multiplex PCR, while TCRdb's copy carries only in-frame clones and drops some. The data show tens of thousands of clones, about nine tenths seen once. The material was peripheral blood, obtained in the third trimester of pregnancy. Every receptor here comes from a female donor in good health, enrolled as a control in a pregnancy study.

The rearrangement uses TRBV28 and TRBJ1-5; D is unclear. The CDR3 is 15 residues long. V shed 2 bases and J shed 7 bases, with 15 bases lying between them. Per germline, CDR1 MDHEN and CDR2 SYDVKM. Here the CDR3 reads CASSLGAPSAQPQHF. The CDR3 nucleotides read TGTGCCAGCAGTTTAGGAGCCCCATCGGCCCAGCCCCAGCATTTT.

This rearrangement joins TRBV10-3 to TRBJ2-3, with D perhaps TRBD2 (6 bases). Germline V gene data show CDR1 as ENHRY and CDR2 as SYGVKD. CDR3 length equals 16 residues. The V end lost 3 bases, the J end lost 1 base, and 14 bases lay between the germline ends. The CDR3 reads CAISDPGREGTDTQYF. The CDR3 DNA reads TGTGCCATCAGTGATCCCGGCAGGGAGGGCACAGATACGCAGTATTTT.

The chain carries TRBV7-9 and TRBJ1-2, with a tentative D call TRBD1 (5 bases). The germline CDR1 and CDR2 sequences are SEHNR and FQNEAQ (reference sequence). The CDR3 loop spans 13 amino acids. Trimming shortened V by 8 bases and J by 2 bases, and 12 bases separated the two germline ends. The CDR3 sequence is CASLPAGNYGYTF. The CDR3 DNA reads TGTGCCAGCCTCCCCGCAGGGAACTATGGCTACACCTTC.

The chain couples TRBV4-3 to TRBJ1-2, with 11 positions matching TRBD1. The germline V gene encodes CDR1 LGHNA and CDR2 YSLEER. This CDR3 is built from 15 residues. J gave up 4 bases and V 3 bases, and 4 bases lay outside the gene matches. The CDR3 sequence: CASSHRTGGTYGYTF. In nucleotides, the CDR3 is TGCGCCAGCAGCCACCGGACAGGGGGCACCTATGGCTACACCTTC.

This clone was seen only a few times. CDR3 nucleotides: TGTGCCAGCAACGCGGGGGTAGGCAATCAGCCCCAGCATTTT. Translation gives CASNAGVGNQPQHF. The J gene is TRBJ1-5, the V gene TRBV2, with TRBD1 as a possible D gene (5 bases). Germline assignment: CDR1 SNHLY and CDR2 FYNNEI. Between the trimmed V and J ends, which lost 7 bases and 2 bases, there was a span of 12 bases. The CDR3 is 14 residues long.

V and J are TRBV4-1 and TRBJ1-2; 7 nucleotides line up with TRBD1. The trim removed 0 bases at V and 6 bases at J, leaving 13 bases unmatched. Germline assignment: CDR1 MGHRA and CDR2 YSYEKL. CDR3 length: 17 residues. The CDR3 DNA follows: TGCGCCAGCAGCCAAGAGAGGCCACAGGGGCCCGAGGATGGCTACACCTTC. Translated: CASSQERPQGPEDGYTF.

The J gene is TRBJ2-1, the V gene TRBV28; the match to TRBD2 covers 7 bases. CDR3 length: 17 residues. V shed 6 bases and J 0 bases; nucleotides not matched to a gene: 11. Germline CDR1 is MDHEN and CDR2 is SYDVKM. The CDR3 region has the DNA TGTGCCAGCAGACAGAATAGCGGGCTTAGCTCCTACAATGAGCAGTTCTTC. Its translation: CASRQNSGLSSYNEQFF.

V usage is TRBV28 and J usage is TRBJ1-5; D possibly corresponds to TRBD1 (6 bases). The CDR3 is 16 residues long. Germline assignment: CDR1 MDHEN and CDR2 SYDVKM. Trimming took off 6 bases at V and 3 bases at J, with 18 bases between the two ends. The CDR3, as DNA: TGTGCCAGCAGCTCTAACCAGGGGAGGGACAATCAGCCCCAGCATTTT. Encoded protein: CASSSNQGRDNQPQHF. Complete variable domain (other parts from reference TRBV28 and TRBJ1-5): DVKVTQSSRYLVKRTGEKVFLECVQDMDHENMFWYRQDPGLGLRLIYFSYDVKMKEKGDIPEGYSVSREKKERFSLILESASTNQTSMYLCASSSNQGRDNQPQHFGDGTRLSIL.